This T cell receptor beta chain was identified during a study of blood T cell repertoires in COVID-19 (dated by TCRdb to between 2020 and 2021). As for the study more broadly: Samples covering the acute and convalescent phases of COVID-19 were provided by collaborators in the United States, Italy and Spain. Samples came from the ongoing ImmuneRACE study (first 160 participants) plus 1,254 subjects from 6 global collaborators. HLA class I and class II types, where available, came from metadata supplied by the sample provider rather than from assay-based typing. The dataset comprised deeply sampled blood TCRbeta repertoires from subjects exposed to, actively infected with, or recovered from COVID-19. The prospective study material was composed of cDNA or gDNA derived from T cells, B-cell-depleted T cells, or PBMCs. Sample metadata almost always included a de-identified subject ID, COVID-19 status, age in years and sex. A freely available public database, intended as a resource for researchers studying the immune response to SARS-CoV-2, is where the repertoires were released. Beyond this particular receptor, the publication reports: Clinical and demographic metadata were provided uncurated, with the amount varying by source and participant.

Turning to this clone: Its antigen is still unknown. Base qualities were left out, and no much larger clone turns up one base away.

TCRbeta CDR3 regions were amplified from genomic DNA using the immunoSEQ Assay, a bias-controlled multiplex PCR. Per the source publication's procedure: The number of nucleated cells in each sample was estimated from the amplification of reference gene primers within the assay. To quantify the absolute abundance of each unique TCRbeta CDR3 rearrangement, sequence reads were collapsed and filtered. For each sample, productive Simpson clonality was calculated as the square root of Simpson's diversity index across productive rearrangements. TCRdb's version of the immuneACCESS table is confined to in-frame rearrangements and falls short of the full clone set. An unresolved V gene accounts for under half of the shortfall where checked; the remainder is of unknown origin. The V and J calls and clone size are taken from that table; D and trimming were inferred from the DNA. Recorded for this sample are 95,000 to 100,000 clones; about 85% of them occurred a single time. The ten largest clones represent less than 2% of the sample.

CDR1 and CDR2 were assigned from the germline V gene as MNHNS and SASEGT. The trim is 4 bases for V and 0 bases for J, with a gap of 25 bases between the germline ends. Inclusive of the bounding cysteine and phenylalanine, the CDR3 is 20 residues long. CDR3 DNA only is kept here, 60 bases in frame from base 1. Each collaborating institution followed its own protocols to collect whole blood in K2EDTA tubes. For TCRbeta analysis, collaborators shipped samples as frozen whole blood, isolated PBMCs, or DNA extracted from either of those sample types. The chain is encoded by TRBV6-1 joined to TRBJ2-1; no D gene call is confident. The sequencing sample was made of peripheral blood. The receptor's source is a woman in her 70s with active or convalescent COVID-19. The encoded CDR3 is CASSVPGDDISLFSYNEQFF. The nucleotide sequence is TGTGCCAGCAGTGTGCCCGGCGACGACATTTCTCTCTTCTCCTACAATGAGCAGTTCTTC.